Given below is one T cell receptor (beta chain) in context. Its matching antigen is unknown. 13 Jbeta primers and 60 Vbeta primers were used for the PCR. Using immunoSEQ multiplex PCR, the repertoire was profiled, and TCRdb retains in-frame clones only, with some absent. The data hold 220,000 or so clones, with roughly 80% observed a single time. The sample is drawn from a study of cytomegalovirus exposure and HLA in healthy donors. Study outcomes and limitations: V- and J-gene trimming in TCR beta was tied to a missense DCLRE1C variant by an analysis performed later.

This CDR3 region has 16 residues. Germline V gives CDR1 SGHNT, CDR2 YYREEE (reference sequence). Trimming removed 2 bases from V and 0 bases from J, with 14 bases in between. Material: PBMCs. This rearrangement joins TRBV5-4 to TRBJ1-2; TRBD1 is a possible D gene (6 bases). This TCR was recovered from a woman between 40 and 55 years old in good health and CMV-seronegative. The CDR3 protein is CASSLTWTETNYGYTF. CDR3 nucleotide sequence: TGTGCCAGCAGCTTAACTTGGACAGAAACTAACTATGGCTACACCTTC.